A single sample gave rise to the 32 T cell receptor beta chains below, sequenced in a study of human T cells and chemical hapten exposure. The time point here: patch test 3, about 24 weeks after DPC sensitization. Treatment indicated: therapeutic diphenylcyclopropenone sensitization with weekly scalp DPC. TCRdb re-derived calls from the RACE reads in MiXCR, one entry per CDR3 protein. This table holds under 200,000 distinct CDR3 sequences, 28% found once. Sequenced material: whole blood, taken in connection with sensitization to the hapten diphenylcyclopropenone (DPC). These receptor sequences come from a woman under 30 with alopecia areata. Some clones in this sample may be carry-over from other donors' samples.

This clonotype appeared a few times. The V gene is TRBV6-2 or TRBV6-3, the J gene TRBJ1-1, with a possible D match to TRBD1 (6 bases). The germline gives CDR1 MNHEY, CDR2 SVGEGT. The CDR3 consists of 16 residues. The V and J ends lost 5 bases and 0 bases respectively, with 16 bases between them. The CDR3 DNA follows: TGTGCCAGCAGTCTGGGTTTCAGGGGCGTGAACACTGAAGCTTTCTTT. As protein: CASSLGFRGVNTEAFF.

This clonotype came up a few times. The chain recombines TRBV5-4 with TRBJ2-7; 9 positions match TRBD1. CDR1 is SGHNT, CDR2 YYREEE, per germline (reference sequence). The length of the CDR3 is 14 residues. The V segment lost 4 bases and the J segment 4 bases; nucleotides outside the gene matches: 6. CDR3 bases: TGTGCCAGCAGCCGCGGACAGGGGAGGTACGAGCAGTACTTC. Protein product: CASSRGQGRYEQYF. Filled out from reference TRBV5-4 and TRBJ2-7, the complete variable domain reads ETGVTQSPTHLIKTRGQQVTLRCSSQSGHNTVSWYQQALGQGPQFIFQYYREEENGRGNFPPRFSGLQFPNYSSELNVNALELDDSALYLCASSRGQGRYEQYFGPGTRLTVT.

V usage is TRBV19 and J usage is TRBJ2-4; 12 nucleotides align to TRBD2. CDR3 length: 17 residues. Germline CDR1 reads LNHDA; CDR2 reads SQIVND (reference sequence). J gave up 8 bases and V 3 bases, and 11 bases lay outside the gene matches. The DNA for the CDR3 is TGTGCCAGTAGTATTCTCCCCGGGACTAGCGGGCGGTACATTCAGTACTTC. It codes for CASSILPGTSGRYIQYF.

This clonotype was recorded a few times. The chain recombines TRBV4-3 with TRBJ1-3, with 7 positions matching TRBD1. Trimming at V came to 2 bases and at J to 4 bases, leaving 5 bases not matched to a gene. The length of the CDR3 is 15 residues. Per the germline V gene, CDR1 is LGHNA and CDR2 is YSLEER. The DNA of the CDR3 is TGCGCCAGCAGCCAAATCAGGGGGACGGGAAACACCATATATTTT. It specifies CASSQIRGTGNTIYF.

This clonotype was counted a few times. The chain carries TRBV2 and TRBJ1-4; D possibly corresponds to TRBD1 (5 bases). This CDR3 comprises 13 residues. Germline V gene data show CDR1 as SNHLY and CDR2 as FYNNEI. Trimming shortened V by 8 bases and J by 6 bases, and 13 bases separated the two germline ends. CDR3 bases: TGTGCCAGCGTCCGGGACGTGGATGAAAAACTGTTTTTT. Residues: CASVRDVDEKLFF.

The chain links TRBV7-2 to TRBJ1-5; 7 bases are a match to TRBD1. Germline loops: CDR1 SGHTA, CDR2 FQGNSA. CDR3 length: 15 residues. Unmatched junction bases numbered 9, after V lost 5 bases and J lost 5 bases. The CDR3 nucleotides are TGTGCCAGCAGCCTTGACAGGGCCGGATATCAGCCCCAGCATTTT. This sequence encodes CASSLDRAGYQPQHF.

V is TRBV29-1 and J is TRBJ2-7; D is possibly TRBD1 or TRBD2 (6 bases each). In germline, CDR1 is SQVTM, CDR2 ANQGSEA. The CDR3 is 13 amino acids. Trimming shortened V by 1 base and J by 4 bases, and 11 bases separated the two germline ends. The chain's CDR3 is CSVEARGGYEQYF. CDR3 DNA sequence: TGCAGCGTTGAAGCCCGAGGGGGGTACGAGCAGTACTTC.

This clonotype was detected only a few times. The chain uses TRBV15 and TRBJ2-1; TRBD1 or TRBD2 may be the D gene (5 bases each). Trimming took off 1 base at V and 1 base at J, with 17 bases between the two ends. The CDR3 length is 18 residues. Germline CDR1 LNHNV, CDR2 YYDKDF (reference sequence). The CDR3 DNA reads as TGTGCCACCAGCAGAGTTGGAGGTGGGGCCCTGTCCTACAATGAGCAGTTCTTC. Amino acids: CATSRVGGGALSYNEQFF.

This clonotype was found once. The J gene is TRBJ2-3, the V gene TRBV30; no firm D call. This CDR3 region has 13 residues. The V gene's germline CDR1 is GTSNPN and CDR2 SVGIG (reference sequence). The V end lost 0 bases, the J end lost 14 bases, and 18 bases lay between the germline ends. As DNA, the CDR3 is TGTGCCTGGAGTGTAATTAAAGGGTCCTCCCCGTATTTT. Residues: CAWSVIKGSSPYF.

The gene calls are TRBV20-1 and TRBJ2-2; 9 bases are a match to TRBD1. Losses at the gene ends were 3 bases for V and 5 bases for J; bases not matched to a gene: 13. This CDR3 is built from 17 residues. Germline V gene data show CDR1 as DFQATT and CDR2 as SNEGSKA (reference sequence). CDR3 loop: CSASLPPGQGGTGELFF. The CDR3 DNA reads as TGCAGTGCTAGTCTCCCCCCGGGACAGGGAGGTACCGGGGAGCTGTTTTTT.

CDR3 sequence (DNA): TGTGCCAGCAGCCACCAAACATATAGCAATCAGCCCCAGCATTTT. The encoded protein is CASSHQTYSNQPQHF. The chain is built from TRBV7-3 and TRBJ1-5; D is ambiguous. CDR3 length: 15 amino acids. Trimming removed 5 bases from V and 0 bases from J, with 11 bases in between. Per the germline V gene, CDR1 is SGHTA and CDR2 is FQGTGA.

The chain recombines TRBV25-1 with TRBJ1-1, with D hard to call. The germline V gene encodes CDR1 MGHDK and CDR2 SYGVNS. Trimming left V 2 bases short and J 8 bases short, with 9 bases between. CDR3 length: 12 amino acids. The CDR3 protein is CASSENRPEAFF. CDR3 bases: TGTGCCAGCAGTGAAAACCGGCCCGAAGCTTTCTTT.

This clonotype occurred a few times. V and J are TRBV11-2 and TRBJ2-3, with no clear D. CDR1 is SGHAT, CDR2 FQNNGV, per germline. The CDR3 sequence is 15 residues long. The V and J ends lost 1 base and 2 bases respectively, with 10 bases between them. This CDR3 is CASSLGLPDTDTQYF. CDR3 coding DNA: TGTGCCAGCAGCTTAGGCCTCCCGGACACAGATACGCAGTATTTT.

The chain joins TRBV12-3 or TRBV12-4 to TRBJ1-4; D gene unclear. CDR3 length equals 13 residues. The V end was cut by 3 bases, the J end by 6 bases, with 8 bases between. The CDR3 protein is CASSLNGYEKLFF. DNA for the CDR3: TGTGCCAGCAGTTTGAACGGCTATGAAAAACTGTTTTTT.

This clonotype has a handful of counts. The rearrangement joins TRBV27 to TRBJ2-7; TRBD2 aligns across 10 bases. Germline loops: CDR1 MNHEY, CDR2 SMNVEV (reference sequence). This CDR3 contains 14 residues. After removal of 2 bases from V and 6 bases from J, the junction contained 4 bases not matched to a gene. The CDR3 coding sequence is TGTGCCAGCAGTTTAGTAGCGGGAGGAATCGAGCAGTACTTC. Its translation is CASSLVAGGIEQYF.

This clonotype was counted only a few times. The rearrangement links TRBV9 to TRBJ2-3; D ambiguous. The CDR3 is 13 amino acids. Germline V lookup: CDR1 SGDLS, CDR2 YYNGEE. The V end was cut by 1 base, the J end by 1 base, with 4 bases between. The CDR3 coding sequence is TGTGCCAGCAGCGTACAGGGCACAGATACGCAGTATTTT. Residues: CASSVQGTDTQYF.

The chain carries TRBV12-3 or TRBV12-4 and TRBJ2-1; D is perhaps TRBD1 (6 bases). Trimming left V 3 bases short and J 6 bases short, with 12 bases between. This CDR3 region has 14 residues. CDR3 protein: CASSLARGGNEQFF. CDR3 in DNA: TGTGCCAGCAGTTTGGCCAGGGGCGGCAATGAGCAGTTCTTC.

CDR3 nucleotides: TGTGCCAGCAGTCCCCTGGGGGCCCGGTACAATGAGCAGTTCTTC. Its protein product is CASSPLGARYNEQFF. V and J are TRBV27 and TRBJ2-1; D might be TRBD1 (6 bases). The CDR3 length is 15 residues. Germline V gene lookup returns CDR1 MNHEY and CDR2 SMNVEV (reference sequence). V lost 5 bases, J lost 4 bases, and 15 bases lay in between.

The chain uses TRBV11-2 and TRBJ1-4; D possibly corresponds to TRBD1 (5 bases). Germline-derived CDR1 and CDR2 are SGHAT and FQNNGV. Trimming took off 6 bases at V and 3 bases at J, with 14 bases between the two ends. The CDR3 totals 15 residues. Here the CDR3 reads CASSPVVGANEKLFF. The CDR3 DNA follows: TGTGCCAGCAGTCCCGTGGTGGGGGCTAATGAAAAACTGTTTTTT.

This clonotype has more than one count but fewer than ten. The chain couples TRBV7-2 to TRBJ2-3, with D perhaps matching TRBD1 (7 bases). Germline CDR1 reads SGHTA; CDR2 reads FQGNSA. The CDR3 sequence is 14 residues long. The ends were cut back, 5 bases at V and 5 bases at J, with 14 bases in the middle. CDR3 sequence (DNA): TGTGCCAGCAGCCAGGGGGGCTGGGGAGATACGCAGTATTTT. As protein: CASSQGGWGDTQYF.

V gene TRBV4-1 combines with J gene TRBJ2-1; D possibly corresponds to TRBD2 (11 bases). This CDR3 comprises 22 residues. Trimming cost V 4 bases and J 2 bases, with 33 bases left between them. In germline, CDR1 is MGHRA, CDR2 YSYEKL. CDR3 in DNA: TGCGCCAGCAGCCGCCTCGGGACAGGGGCGGTTAGCGGGAGGGGGGCCTACAATGAGCAGTTCTTC. Its translation is CASSRLGTGAVSGRGAYNEQFF.

V gene TRBV27 combines with J gene TRBJ1-3, with D perhaps TRBD1 (5 bases). The CDR3 loop spans 14 amino acids. Germline V gene sequence: CDR1 MNHEY, CDR2 SMNVEV (reference sequence). The V gene lost 6 bases and the J gene lost 3 bases, with 12 bases spanning the gap. CDR3 protein: CASRPLGGGNTIYF. For the CDR3, the DNA is TGTGCCAGCAGGCCCCTGGGGGGTGGAAACACCATATATTTT.

This chain uses TRBV2 with TRBJ2-2, with a weak D call TRBD1 (6 bases). V gave up 2 bases and J gave up 7 bases, with 11 bases separating them. This CDR3 has 14 amino acids. Germline CDR1 SNHLY, CDR2 FYNNEI. CDR3 amino acids: CASSEQGIGGELFF. CDR3 nucleotide sequence: TGTGCCAGCAGTGAACAGGGGATCGGCGGGGAGCTGTTTTTT.

The chain joins TRBV4-3 to TRBJ2-2; 7 bases are shared with TRBD2. This CDR3 is built from 18 residues. The V and J ends lost 0 bases and 1 base, in that order; junction bases with no gene match: 8. The germline V gene has CDR1 LGHNA and CDR2 YSLEER. The CDR3 sequence: CASSQEPPAGVNTGELFF. In DNA, the CDR3 is TGCGCCAGCAGCCAAGAGCCCCCTGCGGGGGTGAACACCGGGGAGCTGTTTTTT.

This clonotype was picked up a small number of times. The CDR3, as DNA: TGCAGCGTTGCGTGGACAGCTAATGAAAAACTGTTTTTT. It codes for CSVAWTANEKLFF. The rearrangement uses TRBV29-1 and TRBJ1-4, with D perhaps matching TRBD1 (6 bases). CDR3 size: 13 residues. The V gene lost 4 bases and the J gene lost 3 bases, with 9 bases spanning the gap. Germline V CDR1 and CDR2: SQVTM, ANQGSEA. The entire variable domain, with the rest obtained from reference TRBV29-1 and TRBJ1-4, is as follows: SAVISQKPSRDICQRGTSLTIQCQVDSQVTMMFWYRQQPGQSLTLIATANQGSEATYESGFVIDKFPISRPNLTFSTLTVSNMSPEDSSIYLCSVAWTANEKLFFGSGTQLSVL.

This clonotype has a single count. CDR3: CASSQDTKGAANTGELFF. For the CDR3, the DNA is TGCGCCAGCAGCCAAGATACGAAGGGAGCTGCCAACACCGGGGAGCTGTTTTTT. The gene calls are TRBV4-3 and TRBJ2-2, with TRBD2 as a possible D gene (5 bases). The V gene's germline CDR1 is LGHNA and CDR2 YSLEER. This CDR3 has 18 residues. Deletions cut 0 bases from V and 2 bases from J, with 16 bases between.

The CDR3 sequence: CASSLGSGVSTEAFF. For the CDR3, the DNA is TGCGCCAGCAGCTTGGGATCCGGGGTTAGCACTGAAGCTTTCTTT. This sequence joins TRBV5-1 and TRBJ1-1; the D is unclear. The CDR3 runs 15 residues. The V end lost 0 bases, the J end lost 4 bases, and 13 bases lay between the germline ends. Germline lookup yields CDR1 SGHRS and CDR2 YFSETQ.

This clonotype was seen more than once but under ten times. The chain joins TRBV28 to TRBJ1-1; 11 positions match TRBD1. CDR3 length: 16 residues. With 6 bases clipped from V and 1 base from J, the junction kept 7 bases outside the gene matches. CDR1 MDHEN and CDR2 SYDVKM come from the germline V gene. Here the CDR3 reads CASRTDRGLSNTEAFF. The CDR3 nucleotides are TGTGCCAGCAGGACGGACAGGGGGCTTTCGAACACTGAAGCTTTCTTT.

The rearrangement joins TRBV6-2 or TRBV6-3 to TRBJ2-7, with D unresolved. The germline V gene encodes CDR1 MNHEY and CDR2 SVGEGT. CDR3 length: 14 residues. Trimming took 3 bases from V and 2 from J, leaving 11 bases between them. Written as DNA, the CDR3 is TGTGCCAGCAGTTATGGAGAGCTCACCTACGAGCAGTACTTC. Translating it yields CASSYGELTYEQYF.

This rearrangement joins TRBV15 to TRBJ1-1, with a possible D match to TRBD1 (5 bases). Germline values: CDR1 LNHNV, CDR2 YYDKDF (reference sequence). V lost 3 bases and J lost 0, with 14 bases in between. CDR3 length: 16 residues. The CDR3 sequence: CATSRGTPGLNTEAFF. The DNA of the CDR3 is TGTGCCACCAGCAGGGGGACTCCCGGCCTGAACACTGAAGCTTTCTTT.

This clonotype was seen at least ten times. The V call is TRBV18, the J call TRBJ2-1; D remains ambiguous. In germline, CDR1 is KGHSH, CDR2 LQKENI. The CDR3 runs 11 residues. The V end was cut by 6 bases, the J end by 5 bases, with 5 bases between. As DNA, the CDR3 is TGTGCCAGCTCCTCGGACAATGAGCAGTTCTTC. It specifies CASSSDNEQFF.

The rearrangement uses TRBV6-1 and TRBJ2-7, with 9 nucleotides matching TRBD1. Losses at the gene ends were 6 bases for V and 0 bases for J; bases not matched to a gene: 3. The CDR3 totals 14 residues. Germline-derived CDR1 and CDR2 are MNHNS and SASEGT. The CDR3 DNA sequence: TGTGCCAGCAGAGACAGGGGGATCTCCTACGAGCAGTACTTC. It specifies CASRDRGISYEQYF.